These 28 T cell receptor beta chains originate from one sample sequenced in a study of CD4+ T cells in melanoma. The repertoire was sequenced with immunoSEQ multiplex PCR; TCRdb's copy has only in-frame clones and lacks some. Counted here are about 140,000 clones, roughly 91% occurring once; the ten biggest clones make up 1.5% to 1.9%. The receptors come from a human donor with melanoma.

This clone has more than one count but fewer than ten. The chain is built from TRBV7-2 and TRBJ2-2, with D unresolved. V lost 5 bases, J lost 4 bases, and 8 bases lay in between. The CDR3 runs 13 residues. Germline V CDR1 and CDR2: SGHTA, FQGNSA. CDR3 DNA: TGTGCCAGCAGCCTAGGGTCCACCGGGGAGCTGTTTTTT. This codes for CASSLGSTGELFF.

V usage is TRBV9 and J usage is TRBJ1-3; perhaps TRBD1 as D (6 bases). Germline loops: CDR1 SGDLS, CDR2 YYNGEE. Deletions cut 4 bases from V and 4 bases from J, with 15 bases between. The CDR3 is 15 residues long. DNA of the CDR3: TGTGCCAGCAGCCCACCTCCGGGACAAGGAAACACCATATATTTT. Protein product: CASSPPPGQGNTIYF.

This chain uses TRBV6-5 with TRBJ1-1; no clear D. CDR1 is MNHEY and CDR2 is SVGAGI in the germline V gene. V was shortened by 9 bases and J by 0 bases, with 5 bases between the two germline ends. This CDR3 region has 11 residues. DNA of the CDR3: TGTGCCAGTATTATGAACACTGAAGCTTTCTTT. This codes for CASIMNTEAFF.

This clone was picked up a small number of times. The V gene is TRBV5-5, the J gene TRBJ1-2; no clear D. With 0 bases removed from V and 4 bases from J, the gap between germline ends came to 7 bases. This CDR3 has 13 amino acids. Germline V lookup: CDR1 SGHKS, CDR2 YYEKEE (reference sequence). The DNA of the CDR3 is TGTGCCAGCAGCTTGGGGGGAGTCTATGGCTACACCTTC. It specifies CASSLGGVYGYTF.

This chain uses TRBV2 with TRBJ2-3; D gene unclear. Trimming removed 1 base from V and 7 bases from J, with 15 bases in between. This CDR3 region has 15 residues. Germline lookup yields CDR1 SNHLY and CDR2 FYNNEI. CDR3 DNA: TGTGCCAGCAGTGAAGGGTGGGAAGCACGATATACGCAGTATTTT. It specifies CASSEGWEARYTQYF.

This clone was counted only a few times. The chain employs TRBV27 and TRBJ2-3; the D gene is possibly TRBD1 (6 bases). The germline V and J ends were trimmed by 3 bases and 3 bases, with 10 bases remaining between them. This CDR3 has 14 amino acids. Germline loops: CDR1 MNHEY, CDR2 SMNVEV (reference sequence). In DNA form, the CDR3 reads TGTGCCAGCAGTTTCGGACAGTTAACAGATACGCAGTATTTT. It codes for CASSFGQLTDTQYF.

The V call is TRBV10-1, the J call TRBJ1-2; no definite D call. Germline CDR1 WNHNN, CDR2 SYGVQD (reference sequence). Trimming shortened V by 6 bases and J by 8 bases, and 16 bases separated the two germline ends. The CDR3 is made up of 13 amino acids. The CDR3 loop is CASSSDPGSGYTF. The CDR3 region has the DNA TGCGCCAGCAGCTCGGATCCGGGGTCGGGCTACACCTTC.

The V and J genes are TRBV6-1 and TRBJ2-7; possibly TRBD1 or TRBD2 for D (5 bases each). This CDR3 is built from 14 residues. V was pared by 6 bases and J by 0 bases, with 12 bases between. The V gene's germline CDR1 is MNHNS and CDR2 SASEGT. The DNA for the CDR3 is TGTGCCAGCAGCGGGACGCAGTTCTCCTACGAGCAGTACTTC. Protein: CASSGTQFSYEQYF.

V usage is TRBV6-1 and J usage is TRBJ1-5; the D gene is possibly TRBD1 (6 bases). The CDR3 sequence is 16 residues long. Germline V gene sequence: CDR1 MNHNS, CDR2 SASEGT. Trimming removed 4 bases at V and 2 bases at J, with 15 bases between. CDR3 protein: CASSAAGGIGNQPQHF. The CDR3 DNA follows: TGTGCCAGCAGTGCTGCGGGGGGCATCGGCAATCAGCCCCAGCATTTT.

The chain carries TRBV30 and TRBJ2-7; TRBD1 matches at 9 bases. Germline CDR1 is GTSNPN and CDR2 is SVGIG (reference sequence). The CDR3 is made up of 15 amino acids. J lost 5 bases, V lost 5 bases, and 13 bases had no gene match. The chain's CDR3 is CAWGSGTGKRDEQYF. The CDR3 region has the DNA TGTGCCTGGGGGAGCGGGACAGGGAAACGGGACGAGCAGTACTTC.

The gene calls are TRBV5-1 and TRBJ1-2; 8 positions match TRBD1. The germline CDR1 and CDR2 sequences are SGHRS and YFSETQ. The CDR3 is 16 residues long. V shed 1 base and J 1 base; nucleotides not matched to a gene: 6. The CDR3 region is CASSLFPDRDNYGYTF. CDR3 bases: TGCGCCAGCAGCTTGTTTCCGGACAGGGATAACTATGGCTACACCTTC.

The chain has TRBV30 and TRBJ2-7; D gene uncertain. This CDR3 spans 11 amino acids. The germline V gene encodes CDR1 GTSNPN and CDR2 SVGIG (reference sequence). V was cut by 5 bases and J by 4 bases, with 9 bases left in between. DNA for the CDR3: TGTGCCTGGGGATTGGGGTACGAGCAGTACTTC. Encoded protein: CAWGLGYEQYF.

The chain uses TRBV7-2 and TRBJ2-5; 11 nucleotides align to TRBD1. With 5 bases clipped from V and 5 bases from J, the junction kept 7 bases outside the gene matches. Germline lookup yields CDR1 SGHTA and CDR2 FQGNSA. The CDR3 runs 15 residues. This CDR3 reads CASSIGQGASETQYF. The CDR3 region has the DNA TGTGCCAGCAGCATAGGACAGGGGGCGTCGGAGACCCAGTACTTC.

The rearrangement joins TRBV2 to TRBJ2-3; 9 nucleotides agree with TRBD1. J was trimmed by 3 bases and V by 7 bases; bases with no gene match: 2. The germline CDR1 and CDR2 sequences are SNHLY and FYNNEI. CDR3 size: 13 residues. CDR3 coding DNA: TGTGCCAGCACGGGACAGGGAACAGATACGCAGTATTTT. It codes for CASTGQGTDTQYF. The variable domain in full, with the rest retrieved from reference TRBV2 and TRBJ2-3, is EPEVTQTPSHQVTQMGQEVILRCVPISNHLYFYWYRQILGQKVEFLVSFYNNEISEKSEIFDDQFSVERPDGSNFTLKIRSTKLEDSAMYFCASTGQGTDTQYFGPGTRLTVL.

The rearrangement links TRBV10-2 to TRBJ2-5; D may be TRBD1 or TRBD2 (6 bases each). CDR3 length: 14 amino acids. Trimming removed 5 bases from V and 4 bases from J, with 14 bases in between. Germline V lookup: CDR1 WSHSY, CDR2 SAAADI. The DNA for the CDR3 is TGCGCCAGCAGTTTAGGGGGGCGGGGAGAGACCCAGTACTTC. This codes for CASSLGGRGETQYF.

V gene TRBV29-1 combines with J gene TRBJ1-3; D gene unclear. CDR1 and CDR2 from the germline V gene are SQVTM and ANQGSEA. This CDR3 is 14 amino acids long. The V end lost 4 bases, the J end lost 8 bases, and 18 bases lay between the germline ends. Here the CDR3 reads CSVVLFGARDTIYF. CDR3 bases: TGCAGCGTTGTGCTTTTCGGCGCTAGGGACACCATATATTTT.

V is TRBV6-1 and J is TRBJ2-5; 10 bases line up with TRBD2. Germline CDR1 reads MNHNS; CDR2 reads SASEGT. The CDR3 loop spans 14 amino acids. The junction had 8 bases not matched to a gene; V was cut back by 7 bases and J by 6 bases. In DNA form, the CDR3 reads TGTGCCAGCACCCAGCGGGGGGGCCGGAAGACCCAGTACTTC. Its protein is CASTQRGGRKTQYF.

The V call is TRBV19, the J call TRBJ1-1, with D hard to call. V lost 7 bases, J lost 0 bases, and 15 bases lay in between. The CDR3 contains 15 residues. Germline CDR1 reads LNHDA; CDR2 reads SQIVND (reference sequence). CDR3 region: CASKVEGLLNTEAFF. The CDR3 coding sequence is TGTGCCAGTAAGGTCGAAGGGCTTTTGAACACTGAAGCTTTCTTT.

The chain links TRBV7-9 to TRBJ1-2; D gene ambiguous. Trimming removed 1 base from V and 10 bases from J, with 10 bases in between. In germline, CDR1 is SEHNR, CDR2 FQNEAQ (reference sequence). CDR3 size: 12 residues. The CDR3 spells CASSLDNGDYTF. DNA for the CDR3: TGTGCCAGCAGCTTAGACAATGGAGACTACACCTTC.

The chain couples TRBV27 to TRBJ2-5, with TRBD2 matching over 12 bases. The J segment lost 5 bases and the V segment lost 4 bases, leaving 8 bases of the junction unmatched. This CDR3 contains 16 residues. Germline V gene lookup returns CDR1 MNHEY and CDR2 SMNVEV (reference sequence). The CDR3 DNA follows: TGTGCCAGCAGTTCAACTAGCGGGGGGCTCCGTGAGACCCAGTACTTC. Translating it yields CASSSTSGGLRETQYF.

As to this clone: Other DNA sequences in this specimen translate into the identical CDR3. The CDR3, as DNA: TGTGCCAGCAGCTTGGCGGGTACAGATACGCAGTATTTT. Translation gives CASSLAGTDTQYF. The rearrangement joins TRBV11-2 to TRBJ2-3, with D possibly matching TRBD2 (5 bases). Germline CDR1 SGHAT, CDR2 FQNNGV. V shed 3 bases and J shed 3 bases, with 7 bases lying between them. The CDR3 consists of 13 residues.

This rearrangement joins TRBV29-1 to TRBJ2-3, with TRBD1 matching 7 bases. The CDR3 spans 14 residues. The V gene's germline CDR1 is SQVTM and CDR2 ANQGSEA. V was clipped by 4 bases and J by 4 bases; unmatched bases: 8. The CDR3 is CSVVAGGRADTQYF. DNA of the CDR3: TGCAGCGTTGTGGCAGGGGGAAGGGCAGATACGCAGTATTTT.

The J gene is TRBJ1-3, the V gene TRBV5-4; D not certain. Deletions cut 0 bases from V and 3 bases from J, with 7 bases between. Per the germline V gene, CDR1 is SGHNT and CDR2 is YYREEE (reference sequence). The CDR3 is 14 amino acids. The CDR3 sequence is CASSLGLGGNTIYF. CDR3 coding DNA: TGTGCCAGCAGCTTGGGATTGGGTGGAAACACCATATATTTT.

The rearrangement links TRBV2 to TRBJ2-2; 10 bases fit TRBD1. Germline values: CDR1 SNHLY, CDR2 FYNNEI. CDR3 length: 15 residues. V lost 8 bases to trimming and J lost 6 bases; unmatched junction nucleotides: 9. The CDR3 region is CASPAGQGDSGELFF. The CDR3, as DNA: TGTGCCAGCCCTGCCGGACAGGGGGATTCCGGGGAGCTGTTTTTT.

The V call is TRBV7-3, the J call TRBJ2-3, with 7 bases aligning to TRBD1. CDR1 is SGHTA, CDR2 FQGTGA, per germline. This CDR3 spans 14 amino acids. The J segment lost 1 base and the V segment lost 4 bases, leaving 2 bases of the junction unmatched. CDR3 in amino acids: CASSWGQRTDTQYF. The CDR3 DNA follows: TGTGCCAGCAGCTGGGGACAGCGCACAGATACGCAGTATTTT.

The count of this clone is one. The rearrangement joins TRBV5-1 to TRBJ2-7; 8 bases are a match to TRBD2. The ends lost 7 bases at V and 2 bases at J; junction bases unmatched: 8. This CDR3 is built from 14 residues. Germline lookup yields CDR1 SGHRS and CDR2 YFSETQ. The DNA for the CDR3 is TGCGCCAGCTCCCTAGCGGGCCCTCCCTACGAGCAGTACTTC. Amino acid sequence: CASSLAGPPYEQYF.

This clone has only one observation. The chain links TRBV6-1 to TRBJ1-2; D gene unclear. The CDR3 is 14 residues long. The germline gives CDR1 MNHNS, CDR2 SASEGT. V was pared by 7 bases and J by 4 bases, with 16 bases between. In DNA form, the CDR3 reads TGTGCCAGCATTCCCCCAGGCAACATCTATGGCTACACCTTC. Translated: CASIPPGNIYGYTF.

Only one count was recorded for this clone. This chain connects TRBV30 to TRBJ2-3; 7 bases map to TRBD2. Germline values: CDR1 GTSNPN, CDR2 SVGIG (reference sequence). The CDR3 spans 14 residues. J was trimmed by 1 base and V by 7 bases; bases with no gene match: 8. The CDR3 nucleotides are TGTGCCTCCCAAGGGCTAGCGGGCACAGATACGCAGTATTTT. This sequence encodes CASQGLAGTDTQYF. The full variable domain, its missing parts supplied by reference TRBV30 and TRBJ2-3, is SQTIHQWPATLVQPVGSPLSLECTVEGTSNPNLYWYRQAAGRGLQLLFYSVGIGQISSEVPQNLSASRPQDRQFILSSKKLLLSDSGFYLCASQGLAGTDTQYFGPGTRLTVL.